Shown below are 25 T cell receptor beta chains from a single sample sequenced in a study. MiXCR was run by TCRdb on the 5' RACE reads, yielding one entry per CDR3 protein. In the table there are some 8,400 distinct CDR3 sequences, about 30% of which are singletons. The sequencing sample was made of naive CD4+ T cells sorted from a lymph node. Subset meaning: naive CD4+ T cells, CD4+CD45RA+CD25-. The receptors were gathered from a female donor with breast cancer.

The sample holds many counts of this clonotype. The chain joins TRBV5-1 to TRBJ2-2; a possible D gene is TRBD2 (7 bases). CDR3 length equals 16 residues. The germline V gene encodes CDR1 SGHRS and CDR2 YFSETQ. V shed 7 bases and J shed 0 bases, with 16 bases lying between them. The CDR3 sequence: CASYPPGGANTGELFF. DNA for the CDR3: TGCGCCAGCTACCCCCCGGGGGGCGCGAACACCGGGGAGCTGTTTTTT.

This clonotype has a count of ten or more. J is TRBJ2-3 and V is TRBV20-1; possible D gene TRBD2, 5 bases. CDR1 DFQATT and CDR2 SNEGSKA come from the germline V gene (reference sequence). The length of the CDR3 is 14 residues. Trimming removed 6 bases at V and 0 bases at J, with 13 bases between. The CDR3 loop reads CSAPEALSTDTQYF. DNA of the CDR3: TGCAGTGCACCGGAGGCCTTGAGCACAGATACGCAGTATTTT.

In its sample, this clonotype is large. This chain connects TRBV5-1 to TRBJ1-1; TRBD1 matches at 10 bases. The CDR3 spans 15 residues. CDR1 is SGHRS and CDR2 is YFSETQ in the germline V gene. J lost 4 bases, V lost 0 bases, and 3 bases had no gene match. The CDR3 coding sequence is TGCGCCAGCAGCTTGGGGACAGGGGGGATCACTGAAGCTTTCTTT. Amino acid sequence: CASSLGTGGITEAFF.

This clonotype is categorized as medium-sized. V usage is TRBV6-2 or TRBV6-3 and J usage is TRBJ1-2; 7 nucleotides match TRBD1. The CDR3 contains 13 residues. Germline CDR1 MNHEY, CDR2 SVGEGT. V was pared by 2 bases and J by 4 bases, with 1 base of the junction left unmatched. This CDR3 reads CASSYDRAYGYTF. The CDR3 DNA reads TGTGCCAGCAGTTACGACAGGGCCTATGGCTACACCTTC.

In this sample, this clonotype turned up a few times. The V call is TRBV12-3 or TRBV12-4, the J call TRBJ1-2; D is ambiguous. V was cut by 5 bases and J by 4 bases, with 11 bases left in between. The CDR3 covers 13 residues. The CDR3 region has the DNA TGTGCCAGCAGTGCCAGGAGAATCTATGGCTACACCTTC. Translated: CASSARRIYGYTF.

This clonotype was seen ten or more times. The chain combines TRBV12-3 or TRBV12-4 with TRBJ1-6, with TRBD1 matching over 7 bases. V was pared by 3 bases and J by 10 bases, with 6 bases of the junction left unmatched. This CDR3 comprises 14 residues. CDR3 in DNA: TGTGCCAGCAGTTTTTGGGACAGCGGGTCACCCCTCCACTTT. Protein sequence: CASSFWDSGSPLHF.

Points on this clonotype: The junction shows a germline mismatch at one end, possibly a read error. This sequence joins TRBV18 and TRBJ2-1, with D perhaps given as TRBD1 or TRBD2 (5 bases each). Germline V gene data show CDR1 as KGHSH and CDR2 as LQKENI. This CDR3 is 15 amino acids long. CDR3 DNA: TGTTCCAGCCATCGTACTGGGACCCCCTACAATGAGCAGTTCTTC. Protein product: CSSHRTGTPYNEQFF.

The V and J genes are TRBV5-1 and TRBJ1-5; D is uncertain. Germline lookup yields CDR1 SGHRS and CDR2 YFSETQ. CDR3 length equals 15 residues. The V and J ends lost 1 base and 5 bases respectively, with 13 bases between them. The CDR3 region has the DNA TGCGCCAGCAGCTTGACTGGACTGATGGATCAGCCCCAGCATTTT. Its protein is CASSLTGLMDQPQHF. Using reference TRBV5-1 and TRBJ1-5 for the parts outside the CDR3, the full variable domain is KAGVTQTPRYLIKTRGQQVTLSCSPISGHRSVSWYQQTPGQGLQFLFEYFSETQRNKGNFPGRFSGRQFSNSRSEMNVSTLELGDSALYLCASSLTGLMDQPQHFGDGTRLSIL.

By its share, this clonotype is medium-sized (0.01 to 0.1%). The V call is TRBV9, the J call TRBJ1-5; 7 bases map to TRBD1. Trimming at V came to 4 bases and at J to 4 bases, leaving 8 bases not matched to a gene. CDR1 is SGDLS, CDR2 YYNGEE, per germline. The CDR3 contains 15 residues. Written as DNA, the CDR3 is TGTGCCAGCAGCTCAAGGGAGGGGGCTAATCAGCCCCAGCATTTT. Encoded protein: CASSSREGANQPQHF. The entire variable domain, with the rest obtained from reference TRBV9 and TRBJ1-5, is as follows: DSGVTQTPKHLITATGQRVTLRCSPRSGDLSVYWYQQSLDQGLQFLIQYYNGEERAKGNILERFSAQQFPDLHSELNLSSLELGDSALYFCASSSREGANQPQHFGDGTRLSIL.

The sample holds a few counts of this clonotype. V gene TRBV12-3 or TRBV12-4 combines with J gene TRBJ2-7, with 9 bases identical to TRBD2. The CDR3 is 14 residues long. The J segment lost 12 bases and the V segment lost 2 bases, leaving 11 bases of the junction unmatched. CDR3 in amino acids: CASSLTAREGPLYF. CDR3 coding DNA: TGTGCCAGCAGTTTAACCGCGCGGGAGGGCCCTTTGTACTTC.

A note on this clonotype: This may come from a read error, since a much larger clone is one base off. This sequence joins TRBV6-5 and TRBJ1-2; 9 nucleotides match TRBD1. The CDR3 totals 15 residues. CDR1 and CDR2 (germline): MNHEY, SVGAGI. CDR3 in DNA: TGTGCCGGCAGTTACTTGGGACAGGGATCTTATGGCTACACCTTC. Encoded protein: CAGSYLGQGSYGYTF.

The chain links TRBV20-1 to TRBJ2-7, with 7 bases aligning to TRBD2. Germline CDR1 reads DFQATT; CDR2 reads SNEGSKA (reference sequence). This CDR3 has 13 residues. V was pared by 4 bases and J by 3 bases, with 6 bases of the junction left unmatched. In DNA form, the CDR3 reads TGCAGTGCTAATCGGGCGGGAGTCTACGAGCAGTACTTC. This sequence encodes CSANRAGVYEQYF.

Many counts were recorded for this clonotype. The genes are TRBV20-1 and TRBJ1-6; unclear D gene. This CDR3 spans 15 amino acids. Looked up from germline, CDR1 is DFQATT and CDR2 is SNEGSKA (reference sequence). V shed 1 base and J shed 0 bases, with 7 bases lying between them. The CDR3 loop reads CSARARSSYNSPLHF. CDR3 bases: TGCAGTGCTAGAGCTCGCAGCTCCTATAATTCACCCCTCCACTTT.

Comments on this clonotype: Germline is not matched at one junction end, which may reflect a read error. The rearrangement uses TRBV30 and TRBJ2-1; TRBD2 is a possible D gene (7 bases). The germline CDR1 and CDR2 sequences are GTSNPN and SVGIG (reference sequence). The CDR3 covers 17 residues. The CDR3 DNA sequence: TGTGCTTGGGGTCTTCCCTCTGGGGGCGGGGGTTACAATGAGCTGTTCTTC. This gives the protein CAWGLPSGGGGYNELFF.

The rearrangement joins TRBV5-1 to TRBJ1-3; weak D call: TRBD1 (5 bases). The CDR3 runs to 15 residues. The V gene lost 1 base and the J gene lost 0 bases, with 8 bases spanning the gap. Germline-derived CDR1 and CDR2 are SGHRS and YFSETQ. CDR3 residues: CASSLQGISGNTIYF. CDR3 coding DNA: TGCGCCAGCAGCTTGCAGGGTATCTCTGGAAACACCATATATTTT.

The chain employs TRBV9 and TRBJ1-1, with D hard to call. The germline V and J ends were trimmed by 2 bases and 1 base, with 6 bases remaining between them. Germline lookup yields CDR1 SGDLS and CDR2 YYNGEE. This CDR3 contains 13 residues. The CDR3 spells CASSVQRNTEAFF. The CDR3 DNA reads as TGTGCCAGCAGCGTGCAAAGGAACACTGAAGCTTTCTTT.

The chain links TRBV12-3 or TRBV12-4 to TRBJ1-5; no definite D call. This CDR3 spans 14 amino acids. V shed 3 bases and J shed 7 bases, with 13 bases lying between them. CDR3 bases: TGTGCCAGCAGTTTCAACACTTATGACCAGCCCCAGCATTTT. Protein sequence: CASSFNTYDQPQHF.

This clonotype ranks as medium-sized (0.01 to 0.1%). This chain's CDR3 is CASSSLAGGRGNEQFF. The CDR3 DNA reads TGCGCCAGCAGCTCACTAGCGGGAGGCCGGGGCAATGAGCAGTTCTTC. The chain joins TRBV5-1 to TRBJ2-1, with TRBD2 identical over 12 bases. J gave up 6 bases and V 3 bases, and 7 bases lay outside the gene matches. Germline-derived CDR1 and CDR2 are SGHRS and YFSETQ. The CDR3 is made up of 16 amino acids. Combining the CDR3 with reference TRBV5-1 and TRBJ2-1 gives the whole variable domain KAGVTQTPRYLIKTRGQQVTLSCSPISGHRSVSWYQQTPGQGLQFLFEYFSETQRNKGNFPGRFSGRQFSNSRSEMNVSTLELGDSALYLCASSSLAGGRGNEQFFGPGTRLTVL.

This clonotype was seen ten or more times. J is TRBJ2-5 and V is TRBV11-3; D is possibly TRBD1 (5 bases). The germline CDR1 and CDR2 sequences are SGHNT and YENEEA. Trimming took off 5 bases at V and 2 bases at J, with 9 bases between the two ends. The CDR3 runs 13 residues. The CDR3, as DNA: TGTGCCAGCAGCGGAGACAGACAAGAGACCCAGTACTTC. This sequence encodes CASSGDRQETQYF.

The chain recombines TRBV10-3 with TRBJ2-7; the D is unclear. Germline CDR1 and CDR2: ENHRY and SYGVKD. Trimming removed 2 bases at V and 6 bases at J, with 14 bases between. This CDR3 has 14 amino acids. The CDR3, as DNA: TGTGCCATCAGTGAGGGACCGAGGATCTCCGAGCAGTACTTC. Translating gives CAISEGPRISEQYF.

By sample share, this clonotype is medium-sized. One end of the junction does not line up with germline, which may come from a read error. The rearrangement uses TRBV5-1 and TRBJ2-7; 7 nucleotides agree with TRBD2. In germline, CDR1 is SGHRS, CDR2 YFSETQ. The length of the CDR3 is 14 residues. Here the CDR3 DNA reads TGCGCCAGCAGATTGGGGGAGGGCCAGAACGAGCAGTACTTC. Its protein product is CASRLGEGQNEQYF. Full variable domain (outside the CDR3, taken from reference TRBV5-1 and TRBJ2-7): KAGVTQTPRYLIKTRGQQVTLSCSPISGHRSVSWYQQTPGQGLQFLFEYFSETQRNKGNFPGRFSGRQFSNSRSEMNVSTLELGDSALYLCASRLGEGQNEQYFGPGTRLTVT.

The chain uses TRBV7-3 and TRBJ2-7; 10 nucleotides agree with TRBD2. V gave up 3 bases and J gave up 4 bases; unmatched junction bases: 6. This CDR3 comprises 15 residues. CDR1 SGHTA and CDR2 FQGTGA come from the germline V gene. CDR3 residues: CASSLGLASLYEQYF. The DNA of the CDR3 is TGTGCCAGCAGCTTGGGACTAGCGAGTCTTTACGAGCAGTACTTC.

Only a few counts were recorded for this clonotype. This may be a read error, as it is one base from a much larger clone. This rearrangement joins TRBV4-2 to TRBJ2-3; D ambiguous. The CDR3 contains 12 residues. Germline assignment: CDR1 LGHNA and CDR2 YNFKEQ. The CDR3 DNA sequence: TGTGCCAGCGGCCAAGGCTTAGATACGCAGTATTTT. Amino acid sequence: CASGQGLDTQYF.

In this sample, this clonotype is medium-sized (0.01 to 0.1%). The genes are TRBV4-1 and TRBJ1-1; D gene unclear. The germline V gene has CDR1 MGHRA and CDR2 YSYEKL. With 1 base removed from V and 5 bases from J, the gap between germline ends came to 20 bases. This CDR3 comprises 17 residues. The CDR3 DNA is TGCGCCAGCAGCCAAGCTTCGATAGGAGGGATGGGGACTGAAGCTTTCTTT. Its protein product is CASSQASIGGMGTEAFF.

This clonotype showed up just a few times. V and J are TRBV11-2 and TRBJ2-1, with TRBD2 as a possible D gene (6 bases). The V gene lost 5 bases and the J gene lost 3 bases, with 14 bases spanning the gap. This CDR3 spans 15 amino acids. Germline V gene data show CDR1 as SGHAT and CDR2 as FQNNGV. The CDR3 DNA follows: TGTGCCAGCAGCCCGAGCGGGCGGTACTACAATGAGCAGTTCTTC. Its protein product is CASSPSGRYYNEQFF.